The source of this TCR beta chain is a study of T cell clusters in autoimmune cytopenias. Study as a whole: A median age of almost 60 years and mean of around 55 years characterized healthy donor controls.

TRB amplification used roughly 250 ng of peripheral blood genomic DNA. This clonotype shows up as medium-sized by frequency. Its antigen is unidentified. Whole-study findings and limits: Functional roles of the in silico T cell clusters still await experimental validation.

TRB was amplified by touch-down multiplex PCR, primer pools A and B combined. After re-calling the multiplex PCR reads, TCRdb lists one entry per CDR3 protein, DNA absent. The data show around 2,000 distinct CDR3 sequences, and the top ten clones hold 7% to 10%. This same sample was also taken into another study, of T cell repertoires in aging, cancer and after chemotherapy. This second study notes: The whole study produced a dataset of approximately 10 million TCR reads. Rebound thymic output was suggested by rising median generation probability during chemotherapy in each cancer cohort.

The sequenced sample consisted of peripheral blood. This receptor was obtained from a human donor in good health.

CDR3 sequence reads: CASSYSVIKNTEAFF. J is TRBJ1-1 and V is TRBV6-5. The CDR3 totals 15 residues. Germline values: CDR1 MNHEY, CDR2 SVGAGI.